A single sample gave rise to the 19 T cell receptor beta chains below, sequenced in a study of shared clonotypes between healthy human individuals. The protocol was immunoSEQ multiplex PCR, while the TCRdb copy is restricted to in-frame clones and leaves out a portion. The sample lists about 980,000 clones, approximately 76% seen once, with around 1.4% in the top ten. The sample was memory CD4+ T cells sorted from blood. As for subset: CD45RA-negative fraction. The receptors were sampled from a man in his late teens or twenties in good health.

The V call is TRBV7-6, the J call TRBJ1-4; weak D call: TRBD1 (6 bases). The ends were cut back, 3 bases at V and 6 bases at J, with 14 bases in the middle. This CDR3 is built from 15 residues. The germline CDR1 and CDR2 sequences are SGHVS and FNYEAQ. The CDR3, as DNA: TGTGCCAGCAGCTTGTTAGGGGGGGCAGATGAAAAACTGTTTTTT. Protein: CASSLLGGADEKLFF.

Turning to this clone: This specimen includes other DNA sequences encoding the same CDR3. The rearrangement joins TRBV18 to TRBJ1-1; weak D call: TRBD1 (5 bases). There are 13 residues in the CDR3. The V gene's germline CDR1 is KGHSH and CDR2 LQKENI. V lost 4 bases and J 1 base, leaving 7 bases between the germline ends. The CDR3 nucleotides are TGTGCCAGCTCACTAGGGACGAACACTGAAGCTTTCTTT. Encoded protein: CASSLGTNTEAFF.

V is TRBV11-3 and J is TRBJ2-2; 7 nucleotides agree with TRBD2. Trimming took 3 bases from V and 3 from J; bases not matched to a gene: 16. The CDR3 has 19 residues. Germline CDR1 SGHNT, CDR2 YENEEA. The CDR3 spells CASSLGWGGGGLHTGELFF. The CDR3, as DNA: TGTGCCAGCAGCTTGGGCTGGGGCGGCGGGGGATTGCACACCGGGGAGCTGTTTTTT.

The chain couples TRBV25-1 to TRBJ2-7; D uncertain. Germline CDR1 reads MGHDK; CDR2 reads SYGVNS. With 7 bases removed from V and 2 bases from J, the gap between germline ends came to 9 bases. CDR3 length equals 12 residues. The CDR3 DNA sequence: TGTGCCAGCAACCCGGAAACCTACGAGCAGTACTTC. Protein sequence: CASNPETYEQYF.

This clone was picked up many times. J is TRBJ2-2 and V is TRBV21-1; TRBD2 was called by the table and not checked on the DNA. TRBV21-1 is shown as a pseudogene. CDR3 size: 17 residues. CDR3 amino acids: CAITRTSGALGTGELFF. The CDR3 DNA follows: TGTGCCATTACGAGGACTAGCGGAGCCCTGGGGACCGGGGAGCTGTTTTTT.

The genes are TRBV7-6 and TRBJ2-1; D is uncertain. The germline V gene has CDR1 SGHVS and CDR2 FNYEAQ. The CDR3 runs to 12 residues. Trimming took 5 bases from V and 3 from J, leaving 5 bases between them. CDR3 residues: CASSPNYNEQFF. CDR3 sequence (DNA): TGTGCCAGCAGCCCCAACTACAATGAGCAGTTCTTC.

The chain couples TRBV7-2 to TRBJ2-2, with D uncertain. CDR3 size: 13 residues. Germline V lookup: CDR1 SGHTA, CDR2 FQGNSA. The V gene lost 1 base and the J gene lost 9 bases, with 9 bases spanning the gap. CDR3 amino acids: CASSLGFSRELFF. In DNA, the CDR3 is TGTGCCAGCAGCTTAGGCTTTTCGCGGGAGCTGTTTTTT.

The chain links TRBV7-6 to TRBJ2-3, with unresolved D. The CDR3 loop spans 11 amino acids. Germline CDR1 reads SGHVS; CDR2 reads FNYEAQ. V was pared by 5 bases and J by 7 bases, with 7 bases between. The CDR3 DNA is TGTGCCAGCAGCCCCGGCAATACGCAGTATTTT. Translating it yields CASSPGNTQYF.

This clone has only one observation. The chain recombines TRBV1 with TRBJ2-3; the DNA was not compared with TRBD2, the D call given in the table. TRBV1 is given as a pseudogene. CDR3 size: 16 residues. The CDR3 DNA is TGCACCAGCAGCTGGGGACTAGCGGGAGTTTTAGATACGCAGTATTTT. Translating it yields CTSSWGLAGVLDTQYF.

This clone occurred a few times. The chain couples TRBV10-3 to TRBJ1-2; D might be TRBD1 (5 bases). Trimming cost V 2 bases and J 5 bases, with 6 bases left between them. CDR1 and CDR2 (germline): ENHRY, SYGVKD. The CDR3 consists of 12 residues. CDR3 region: CAISEGAYGYTF. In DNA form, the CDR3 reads TGTGCCATCAGTGAGGGGGCATATGGCTACACCTTC.

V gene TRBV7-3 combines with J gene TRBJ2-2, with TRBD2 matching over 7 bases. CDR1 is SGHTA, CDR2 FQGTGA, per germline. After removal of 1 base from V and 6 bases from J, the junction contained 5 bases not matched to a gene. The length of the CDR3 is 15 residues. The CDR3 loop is CASSLKTGGAGELFF. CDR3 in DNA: TGTGCCAGCAGCTTAAAGACGGGGGGAGCCGGGGAGCTGTTTTTT.

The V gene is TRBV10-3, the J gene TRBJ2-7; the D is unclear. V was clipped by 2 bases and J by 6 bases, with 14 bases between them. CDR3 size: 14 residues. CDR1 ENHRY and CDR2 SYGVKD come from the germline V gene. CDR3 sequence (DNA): TGTGCCATCAGTGAGGCATTGAATGTTCCCGAGCAGTACTTC. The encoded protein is CAISEALNVPEQYF.

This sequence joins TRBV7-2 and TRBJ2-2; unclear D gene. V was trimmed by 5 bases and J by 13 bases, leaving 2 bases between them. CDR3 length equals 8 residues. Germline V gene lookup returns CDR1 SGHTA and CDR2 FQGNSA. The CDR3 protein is CASSPLFF. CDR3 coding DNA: TGTGCCAGCAGCCCGCTGTTTTTT. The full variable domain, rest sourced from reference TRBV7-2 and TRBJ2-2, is GAGVSQSPSNKVTEKGKDVELRCDPISGHTALYWYRQSLGQGLEFLIYFQGNSAPDKSGLPSDRFSAERTGGSVSTLTIQRTQQEDSAVYLCASSPLFFGEGSRLTVL.

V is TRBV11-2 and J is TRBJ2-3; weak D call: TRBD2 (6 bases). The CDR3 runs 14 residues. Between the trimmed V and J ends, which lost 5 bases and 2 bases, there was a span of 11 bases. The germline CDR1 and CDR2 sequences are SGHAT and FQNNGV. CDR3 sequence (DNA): TGTGCCAGCAGCAAACTAGCCCCCACAGATACGCAGTATTTT. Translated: CASSKLAPTDTQYF.

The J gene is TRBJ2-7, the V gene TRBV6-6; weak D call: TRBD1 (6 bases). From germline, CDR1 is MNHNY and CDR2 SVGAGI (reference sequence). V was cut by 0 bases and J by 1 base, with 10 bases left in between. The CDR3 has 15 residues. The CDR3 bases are TGTGCCAGCAGTTACTCGCTGCAGGGGTCCTACGAGCAGTACTTC. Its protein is CASSYSLQGSYEQYF.

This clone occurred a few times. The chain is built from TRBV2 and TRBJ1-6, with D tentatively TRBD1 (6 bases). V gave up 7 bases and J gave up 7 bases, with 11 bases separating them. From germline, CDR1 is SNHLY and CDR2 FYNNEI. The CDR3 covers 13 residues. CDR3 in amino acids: CASNRQENSPLHF. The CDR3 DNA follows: TGTGCCAGCAATAGACAGGAGAATTCACCCCTCCACTTT.

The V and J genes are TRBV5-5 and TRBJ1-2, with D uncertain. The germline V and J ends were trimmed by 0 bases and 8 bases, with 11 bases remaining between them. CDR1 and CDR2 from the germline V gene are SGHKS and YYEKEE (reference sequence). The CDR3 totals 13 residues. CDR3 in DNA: TGTGCCAGCAGCTTGGAGGTAGGGATCGGCTACACCTTC. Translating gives CASSLEVGIGYTF.

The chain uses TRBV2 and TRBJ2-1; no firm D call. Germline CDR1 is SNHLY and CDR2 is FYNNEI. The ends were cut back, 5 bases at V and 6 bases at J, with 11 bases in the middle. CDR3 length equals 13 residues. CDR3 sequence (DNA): TGTGCCAGCAGTCCCCAGAGCCGCAATGAGCAGTTCTTC. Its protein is CASSPQSRNEQFF. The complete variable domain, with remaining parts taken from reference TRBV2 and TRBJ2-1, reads EPEVTQTPSHQVTQMGQEVILRCVPISNHLYFYWYRQILGQKVEFLVSFYNNEISEKSEIFDDQFSVERPDGSNFTLKIRSTKLEDSAMYFCASSPQSRNEQFFGPGTRLTVL.

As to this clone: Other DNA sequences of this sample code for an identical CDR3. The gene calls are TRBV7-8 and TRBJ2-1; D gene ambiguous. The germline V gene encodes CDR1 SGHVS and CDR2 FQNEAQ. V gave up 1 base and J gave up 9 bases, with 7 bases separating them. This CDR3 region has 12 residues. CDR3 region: CASSLVMGEQFF. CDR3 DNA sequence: TGTGCCAGCAGCTTAGTAATGGGTGAGCAGTTCTTC.